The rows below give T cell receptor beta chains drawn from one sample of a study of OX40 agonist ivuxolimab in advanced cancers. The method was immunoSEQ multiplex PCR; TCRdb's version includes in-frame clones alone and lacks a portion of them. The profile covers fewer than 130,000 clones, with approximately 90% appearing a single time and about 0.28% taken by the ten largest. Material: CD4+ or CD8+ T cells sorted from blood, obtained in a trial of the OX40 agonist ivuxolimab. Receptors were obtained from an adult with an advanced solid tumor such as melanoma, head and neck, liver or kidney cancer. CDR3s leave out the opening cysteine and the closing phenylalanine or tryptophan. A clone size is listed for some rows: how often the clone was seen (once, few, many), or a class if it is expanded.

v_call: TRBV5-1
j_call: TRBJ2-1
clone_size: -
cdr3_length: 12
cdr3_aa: ASSLPDWHNEQF

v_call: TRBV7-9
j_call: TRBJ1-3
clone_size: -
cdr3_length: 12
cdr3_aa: ASSSIHSGNTIY

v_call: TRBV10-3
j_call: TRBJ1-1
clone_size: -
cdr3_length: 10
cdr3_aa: AISPANTEAF

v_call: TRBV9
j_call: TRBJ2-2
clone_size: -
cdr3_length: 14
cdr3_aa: ASSREEGRNTGELF

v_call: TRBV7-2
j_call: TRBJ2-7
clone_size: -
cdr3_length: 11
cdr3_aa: ASSPGTSYEQY

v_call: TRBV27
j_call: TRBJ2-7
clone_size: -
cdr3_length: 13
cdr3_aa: ASRRQGYSSYEQY

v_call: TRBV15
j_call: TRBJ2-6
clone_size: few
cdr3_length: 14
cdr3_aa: ATRGTRRSGANVLT

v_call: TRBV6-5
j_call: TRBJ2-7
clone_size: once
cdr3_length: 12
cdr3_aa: ASSYPYRGGEQY

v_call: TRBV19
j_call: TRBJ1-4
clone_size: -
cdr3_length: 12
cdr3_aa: ASSRDSSNEKLF

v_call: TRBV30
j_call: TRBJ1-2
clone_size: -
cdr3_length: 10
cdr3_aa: AWSVEFVGYT

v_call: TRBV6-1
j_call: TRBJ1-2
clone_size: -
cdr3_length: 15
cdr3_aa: ASSEDGAGDYNYGYT

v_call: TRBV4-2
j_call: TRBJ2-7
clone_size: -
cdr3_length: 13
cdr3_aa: ASSQDAAGVDEQY